One sample yielded the 24 T cell receptor beta chains listed below, sequenced in a study of blood T cell repertoires in COVID-19. Libraries were prepared by immunoSEQ multiplex PCR; TCRdb keeps only in-frame clonotypes and omits some of them. Seen here are about 240,000 clones, 80% to 90% observed once, and the top ten hold 3.5% to 4%. The specimen sequenced was PBMCs or T cells enriched from blood (not recorded which). The receptors stem from a woman between 40 and 50 years old who had been exposed to COVID-19.

The chain joins TRBV20-1 to TRBJ2-4; tentative D call: TRBD1 (5 bases). Trimming removed 3 bases from V and 0 bases from J, with 12 bases in between. Germline CDR1 reads DFQATT; CDR2 reads SNEGSKA (reference sequence). CDR3 size: 15 residues. The CDR3 here is CSASNRYQAKNIQYF. The CDR3 bases are TGCAGTGCTAGTAACAGGTACCAAGCCAAAAACATTCAGTACTTC.

This chain joins TRBV6-5 and TRBJ2-7; 7 nucleotides line up with TRBD2. V lost 6 bases, J lost 3 bases, and 5 bases stayed unmatched. Per the germline V gene, CDR1 is MNHEY and CDR2 is SVGAGI. The CDR3 is made up of 13 amino acids. CDR3 nucleotide sequence: TGTGCCAGCAGCGATGCGGGGGACTACGAGCAGTACTTC. It specifies CASSDAGDYEQYF.

The chain combines TRBV10-3 with TRBJ2-1, with 10 bases aligning to TRBD1. The CDR3 sequence is 14 residues long. V shed 8 bases, J shed 7 bases, and the junction held 8 bases outside the gene matches. Germline V gene lookup returns CDR1 ENHRY and CDR2 SYGVKD. This CDR3 reads CAIRGTGEGNEQFF. CDR3 DNA sequence: TGTGCCATCCGAGGGACAGGGGAAGGGAATGAGCAGTTCTTC.

V is TRBV4-3 and J is TRBJ2-3; TRBD2 might be the D (7 bases). The V end lost 4 bases, the J end lost 5 bases, and 13 bases lay between the germline ends. This CDR3 is built from 14 residues. Germline V gene sequence: CDR1 LGHNA, CDR2 YSLEER. Written as DNA, the CDR3 is TGCGCCAGCAGCCCCGGGGGGCCTGGAGATACGCAGTATTTT. Residues: CASSPGGPGDTQYF.

The table lists this clone with a few counts. The genes are TRBV3-1 (or the pseudogene TRBV3-2) and TRBJ2-3, with TRBD2 matching 13 bases. The CDR3 consists of 16 residues. Per the germline V gene, CDR1 is LGHDT and CDR2 is YNNKEL (reference sequence). Trimming took 4 bases from V and 3 from J; bases not matched to a gene: 4. DNA for the CDR3: TGTGCCAGCAGCCCTTGGACTAGCGGGGGAACAGATACGCAGTATTTT. This gives the protein CASSPWTSGGTDTQYF.

The chain couples TRBV7-3 to TRBJ2-1; maybe TRBD1 (6 bases). This CDR3 comprises 15 residues. Trimming stripped 1 base from V and 9 bases from J, with 16 bases between. Germline assignment: CDR1 SGHTA and CDR2 FQGTGA. Written as DNA, the CDR3 is TGTGCCAGCAGCTTAAGGGGGCTAGGGGACGGTGAGCAGTTCTTC. It specifies CASSLRGLGDGEQFF. Complete variable domain (other parts from reference TRBV7-3 and TRBJ2-1): GAGVSQTPSNKVTEKGKYVELRCDPISGHTALYWYRQSLGQGPEFLIYFQGTGAADDSGLPNDRFFAVRPEGSVSTLKIQRTERGDSAVYLCASSLRGLGDGEQFFGPGTRLTVL.

This clone came up once. V is TRBV27 and J is TRBJ1-2; D not certain. The germline V gene encodes CDR1 MNHEY and CDR2 SMNVEV (reference sequence). The germline V and J ends were trimmed by 5 bases and 4 bases, with 20 bases remaining between them. The length of the CDR3 is 16 residues. The CDR3 nucleotides are TGTGCCAGCAGTCCCCTGGAACATCCTCGGGGCTATGGCTACACCTTC. It yields the protein CASSPLEHPRGYGYTF.

This chain connects TRBV4-1 to TRBJ1-1; D unresolved. V was pared by 1 base and J by 5 bases, with 5 bases between. Germline V gene sequence: CDR1 MGHRA, CDR2 YSYEKL. CDR3 size: 12 residues. The CDR3 nucleotides read TGCGCCAGCAGCCAAGCGGGGACTGAAGCTTTCTTT. Translating it yields CASSQAGTEAFF.

The rearrangement joins TRBV6-1 to TRBJ2-1; possibly TRBD1 for D (5 bases). V shed 3 bases and J shed 0 bases, with 12 bases lying between them. The CDR3 is made up of 16 amino acids. Germline CDR1 and CDR2: MNHNS and SASEGT. The CDR3 here is CASSDWGRASYNEQFF. For the CDR3, the DNA is TGTGCCAGCAGTGACTGGGGCAGGGCCTCCTACAATGAGCAGTTCTTC.

The rearrangement joins TRBV5-4 to TRBJ2-5, with D possibly matching TRBD2 (5 bases). The CDR3 runs 14 residues. V was pared by 4 bases and J by 0 bases, with 10 bases between. Germline V gene lookup returns CDR1 SGHNT and CDR2 YYREEE (reference sequence). CDR3 loop: CASSLRAYQETQYF. In DNA form, the CDR3 reads TGTGCCAGCAGCCTGAGGGCGTACCAAGAGACCCAGTACTTC.

A few counts support this clone. The chain uses TRBV18 and TRBJ2-3, with 7 bases that match TRBD1. CDR3 length: 14 residues. Germline trimming cut 6 bases from V and 1 base from J; bases unmatched to any gene: 4. The germline gives CDR1 KGHSH, CDR2 LQKENI. The CDR3 DNA is TGTGCCAGCTCTCCGGGACAGCGCACAGATACGCAGTATTTT. This encodes CASSPGQRTDTQYF.

V and J are TRBV18 and TRBJ2-3, with 9 bases that match TRBD2. This CDR3 has 18 amino acids. Trimming took 3 bases from V and 6 from J; bases not matched to a gene: 16. Germline CDR1 and CDR2: KGHSH and LQKENI. Here the CDR3 DNA reads TGTGCCAGCTCACCCCGTACCGGGTTAGCGGGGGCAGGGGATACGCAGTATTTT. This encodes CASSPRTGLAGAGDTQYF.

CDR3: CASGLVWGQGRDGYTF. CDR3 sequence (DNA): TGTGCTAGTGGTTTGGTGTGGGGACAGGGTCGCGATGGCTACACCTTC. V is TRBV12-5 and J is TRBJ1-2, with 9 bases aligning to TRBD1. The CDR3 consists of 16 residues. V trimming: 0 bases; J trimming: 6 bases; junction bases outside the gene matches: 8. Germline values: CDR1 LGHNT, CDR2 FRNRAP. The complete variable domain, with remaining parts taken from reference TRBV12-5 and TRBJ1-2, reads DARVTQTPRHKVTEMGQEVTMRCQPILGHNTVFWYRQTMMQGLELLAYFRNRAPLDDSGMPKDRFSAEMPDATLATLKIQPSEPRDSAVYFCASGLVWGQGRDGYTFGSGTRLTVV.

V usage is TRBV5-1 and J usage is TRBJ1-1; 7 bases line up with TRBD1. Unmatched junction bases numbered 7, after V lost 2 bases and J lost 3 bases. Per germline, CDR1 SGHRS and CDR2 YFSETQ. This CDR3 is 15 amino acids long. The CDR3 spells CASSFLGQDDTEAFF. CDR3 coding DNA: TGCGCCAGCAGCTTCCTAGGACAGGATGACACTGAAGCTTTCTTT.

This chain connects TRBV19 to TRBJ1-5; 8 positions agree with TRBD1. In germline, CDR1 is LNHDA, CDR2 SQIVND (reference sequence). V shed 4 bases and J 2 bases; nucleotides not matched to a gene: 4. The CDR3 is made up of 15 amino acids. For the CDR3, the DNA is TGTGCCAGTAGTACTCAGGGGGCCGGCAATCAGCCCCAGCATTTT. Translation: CASSTQGAGNQPQHF.

The chain uses TRBV27 and TRBJ2-7; TRBD2 is a possible D gene (7 bases). CDR3 length: 16 amino acids. Germline V gene lookup returns CDR1 MNHEY and CDR2 SMNVEV (reference sequence). V was clipped by 5 bases and J by 0 bases, with 17 bases between them. The CDR3 loop reads CASSLVWGGFSYEQYF. Here the CDR3 DNA reads TGTGCCAGCAGTCTTGTGTGGGGGGGCTTCTCCTACGAGCAGTACTTC.

This clone occurred many times. The rearrangement uses TRBV5-1 and TRBJ1-2, with no clear D. Germline lookup yields CDR1 SGHRS and CDR2 YFSETQ. The V end was cut by 1 base, the J end by 4 bases, with 14 bases between. The CDR3 spans 15 residues. DNA for the CDR3: TGCGCCAGCAGCTTGAACGGGAACCGGCCCTATGGCTACACCTTC. Amino acid sequence: CASSLNGNRPYGYTF.

Concerning this clone itself: The sample has other DNA sequences that encode this CDR3 too. The chain couples TRBV7-2 to TRBJ1-1; the D is unclear. Trimming shortened V by 1 base and J by 2 bases, and 8 bases separated the two germline ends. From germline, CDR1 is SGHTA and CDR2 FQGNSA. The CDR3 is 14 residues long. The CDR3 nucleotides are TGTGCCAGCAGCTTAGTTCGGGGAAACACTGAAGCTTTCTTT. As protein: CASSLVRGNTEAFF.

The rearrangement links TRBV28 to TRBJ2-7; perhaps TRBD2 as D (5 bases). CDR1 MDHEN and CDR2 SYDVKM come from the germline V gene. The CDR3 has 13 residues. Trimming removed 6 bases from V and 0 bases from J, with 9 bases in between. CDR3 DNA: TGTGCCAGCAGGTCGGACTCCTCCTACGAGCAGTACTTC. Its translation: CASRSDSSYEQYF.

The chain is built from TRBV19 and TRBJ2-1; the match to TRBD1 covers 11 bases. The CDR3 is made up of 15 amino acids. Germline CDR1 is LNHDA and CDR2 is SQIVND (reference sequence). V shed 4 bases, J shed 7 bases, and the junction held 6 bases outside the gene matches. CDR3 bases: TGTGCCAGTAGTACCGGACAGGGGGCCTTTAATGAGCAGTTCTTC. Translated: CASSTGQGAFNEQFF.

The V and J genes are TRBV9 and TRBJ2-3, with D maybe TRBD1 (7 bases). There are 17 residues in the CDR3. Trimming pared 3 bases from V and 2 bases from J, leaving 19 bases between. Germline lookup yields CDR1 SGDLS and CDR2 YYNGEE. CDR3 residues: CASSGGLRDSNTDTQYF. As DNA, the CDR3 is TGTGCCAGCAGCGGAGGGTTGCGGGACAGTAACACAGATACGCAGTATTTT.

The chain is built from TRBV28 and TRBJ2-7; D remains ambiguous. The V gene lost 5 bases and the J gene lost 2 bases, with 4 bases spanning the gap. Germline V gene sequence: CDR1 MDHEN, CDR2 SYDVKM. The CDR3 length is 11 residues. The chain's CDR3 is CASSITYEQYF. In nucleotides, the CDR3 is TGTGCCAGCAGTATTACCTACGAGCAGTACTTC.

The rearrangement uses TRBV18 and TRBJ1-2, with TRBD1 matching over 7 bases. Trimming took 3 bases from V and 8 from J; bases not matched to a gene: 15. The CDR3 length is 16 residues. Germline V gene sequence: CDR1 KGHSH, CDR2 LQKENI. CDR3 DNA sequence: TGTGCCAGCTCACCGGGGGACAGACGGGTTGAGGGAGGCTACACCTTC. Amino acids: CASSPGDRRVEGGYTF.

The chain employs TRBV18 and TRBJ1-3; D might be TRBD1 (6 bases). V lost 2 bases and J lost 4, with 12 bases in between. CDR3 length equals 15 residues. In germline, CDR1 is KGHSH, CDR2 LQKENI. The CDR3 region is CASSPNRDLGNTIYF. The CDR3 nucleotides read TGTGCCAGCTCACCAAACAGGGACCTCGGAAACACCATATATTTT. Drawing the rest from reference TRBV18 and TRBJ1-3, the complete variable domain is NAGVMQNPRHLVRRRGQEARLRCSPMKGHSHVYWYRQLPEEGLKFMVYLQKENIIDESGMPKERFSAEFPKEGPSILRIQQVVRGDSAAYFCASSPNRDLGNTIYFGEGSWLTVV.